The clone carrying this T cell receptor (beta chain) was observed a handful of times. This entry belongs to a study of blood T cell repertoires in COVID-19. Germline V gives CDR1 SQVTM, CDR2 ANQGSEA. This CDR3 contains 13 residues. V was clipped by 0 bases and J by 2 bases, with 7 bases between them. Produced via immunoSEQ multiplex PCR; TCRdb's table is partial and in-frame only. Of about 320,000 clones listed, approximately 90% were seen once; the top ten hold 1.5% to 2%. The chain is built from TRBV29-1 and TRBJ1-1; D unresolved. The sequenced material came from peripheral blood. This receptor was taken from a woman aged 25 to 39 with COVID-19, enrolled during active disease. The CDR3 sequence is CSVEESVNTEAFF. The CDR3 DNA follows: TGCAGCGTTGAAGAATCTGTTAACACTGAAGCTTTCTTT.